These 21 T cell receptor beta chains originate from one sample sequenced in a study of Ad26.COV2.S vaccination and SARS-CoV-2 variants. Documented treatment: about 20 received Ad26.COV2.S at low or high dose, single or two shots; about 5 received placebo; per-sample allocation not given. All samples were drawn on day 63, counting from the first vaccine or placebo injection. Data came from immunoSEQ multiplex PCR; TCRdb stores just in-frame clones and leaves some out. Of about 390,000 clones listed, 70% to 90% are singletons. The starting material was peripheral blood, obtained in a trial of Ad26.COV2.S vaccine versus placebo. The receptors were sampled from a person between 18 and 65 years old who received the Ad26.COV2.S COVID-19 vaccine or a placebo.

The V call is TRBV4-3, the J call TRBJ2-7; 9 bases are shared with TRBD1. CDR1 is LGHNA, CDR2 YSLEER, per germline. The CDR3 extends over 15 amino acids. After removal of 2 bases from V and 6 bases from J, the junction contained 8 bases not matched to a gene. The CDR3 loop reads CASSQQDRGSLEQYF. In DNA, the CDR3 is TGCGCCAGCAGCCAACAGGACAGGGGCTCCCTCGAGCAGTACTTC.

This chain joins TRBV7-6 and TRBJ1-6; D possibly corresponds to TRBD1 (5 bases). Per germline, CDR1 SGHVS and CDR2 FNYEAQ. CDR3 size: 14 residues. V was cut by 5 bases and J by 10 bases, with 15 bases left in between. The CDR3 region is CASSPQPGDSPLHF. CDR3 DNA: TGTGCCAGCAGCCCCCAACCGGGGGACTCACCCCTCCACTTT.

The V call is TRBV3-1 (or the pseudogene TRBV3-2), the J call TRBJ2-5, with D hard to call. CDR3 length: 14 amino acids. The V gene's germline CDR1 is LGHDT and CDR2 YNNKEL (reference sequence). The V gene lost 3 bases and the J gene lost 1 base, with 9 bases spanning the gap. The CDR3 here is CASSHTPSQETQYF. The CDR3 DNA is TGTGCCAGCAGCCATACGCCTAGCCAAGAGACCCAGTACTTC.

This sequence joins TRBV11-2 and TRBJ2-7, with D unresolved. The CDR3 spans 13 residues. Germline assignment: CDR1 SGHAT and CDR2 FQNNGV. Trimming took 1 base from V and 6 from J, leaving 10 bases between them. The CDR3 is CASSLVGATEQYF. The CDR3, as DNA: TGTGCCAGCAGCTTAGTTGGTGCGACCGAGCAGTACTTC.

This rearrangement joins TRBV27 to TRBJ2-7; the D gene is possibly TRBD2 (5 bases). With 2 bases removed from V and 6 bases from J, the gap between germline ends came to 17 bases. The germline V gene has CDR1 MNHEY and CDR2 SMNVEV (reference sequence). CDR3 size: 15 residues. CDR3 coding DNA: TGTGCCAGCAGTTTAACGTCCGGGGAAAGGTTCGAGCAGTACTTC. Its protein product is CASSLTSGERFEQYF.

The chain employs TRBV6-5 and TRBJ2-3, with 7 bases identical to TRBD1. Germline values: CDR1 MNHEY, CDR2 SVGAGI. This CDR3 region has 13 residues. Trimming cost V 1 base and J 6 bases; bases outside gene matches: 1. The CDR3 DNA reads TGTGCCAGCAGTTACTGGGACAGCGATACGCAGTATTTT. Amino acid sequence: CASSYWDSDTQYF.

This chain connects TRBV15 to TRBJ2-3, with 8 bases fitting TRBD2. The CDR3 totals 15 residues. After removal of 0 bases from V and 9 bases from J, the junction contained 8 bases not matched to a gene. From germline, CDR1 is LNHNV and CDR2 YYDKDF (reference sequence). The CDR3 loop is CATSRDLSSGGTQYF. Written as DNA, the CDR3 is TGTGCCACCAGCAGAGATTTGTCGTCGGGGGGGACGCAGTATTTT.

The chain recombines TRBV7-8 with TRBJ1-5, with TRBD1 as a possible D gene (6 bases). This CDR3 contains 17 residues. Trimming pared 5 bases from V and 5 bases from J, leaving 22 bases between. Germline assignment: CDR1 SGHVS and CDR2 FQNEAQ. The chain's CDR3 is CASSASPETGRYQPQHF. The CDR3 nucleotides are TGTGCCAGCAGCGCAAGCCCTGAGACAGGCCGCTATCAGCCCCAGCATTTT.

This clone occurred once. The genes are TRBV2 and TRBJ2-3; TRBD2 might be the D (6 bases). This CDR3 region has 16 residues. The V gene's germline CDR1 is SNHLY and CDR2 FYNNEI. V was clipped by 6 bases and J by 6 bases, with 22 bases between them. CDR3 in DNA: TGTGCCAGCAGCCTCGGGACTTCCAACCGGGCGGATACGCAGTATTTT. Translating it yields CASSLGTSNRADTQYF.

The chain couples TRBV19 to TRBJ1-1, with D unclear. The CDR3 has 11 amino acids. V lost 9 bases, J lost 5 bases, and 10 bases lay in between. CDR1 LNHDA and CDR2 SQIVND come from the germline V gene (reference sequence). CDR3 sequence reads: CASYGRTEAFF. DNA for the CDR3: TGTGCCAGCTACGGACGGACTGAAGCTTTCTTT.

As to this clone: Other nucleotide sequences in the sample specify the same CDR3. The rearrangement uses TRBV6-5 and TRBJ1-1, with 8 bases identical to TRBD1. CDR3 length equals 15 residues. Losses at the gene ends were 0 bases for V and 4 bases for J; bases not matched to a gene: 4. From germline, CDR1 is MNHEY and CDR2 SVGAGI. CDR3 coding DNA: TGTGCCAGCAGTTACTCAGGACAGGGCGGCACTGAAGCTTTCTTT. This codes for CASSYSGQGGTEAFF.

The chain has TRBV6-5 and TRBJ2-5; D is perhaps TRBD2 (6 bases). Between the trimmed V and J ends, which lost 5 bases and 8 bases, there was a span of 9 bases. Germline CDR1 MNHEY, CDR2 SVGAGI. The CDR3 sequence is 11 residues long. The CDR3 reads CASSHGGTQYF. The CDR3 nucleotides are TGTGCCAGCAGTCACGGGGGAACCCAGTACTTC.

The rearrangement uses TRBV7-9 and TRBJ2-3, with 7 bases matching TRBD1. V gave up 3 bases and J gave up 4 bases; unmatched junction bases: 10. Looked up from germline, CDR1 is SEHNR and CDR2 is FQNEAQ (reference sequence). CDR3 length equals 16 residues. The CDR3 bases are TGTGCCAGCAGCTTGATAGGGGGCATCGCGGCAGATACGCAGTATTTT. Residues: CASSLIGGIAADTQYF.

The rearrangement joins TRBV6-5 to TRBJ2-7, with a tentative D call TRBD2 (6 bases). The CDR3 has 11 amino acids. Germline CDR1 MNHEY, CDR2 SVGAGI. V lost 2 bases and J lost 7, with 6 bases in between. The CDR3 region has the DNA TGTGCCAGCAGTTACCGGGGGGAGCAGTACTTC. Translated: CASSYRGEQYF.

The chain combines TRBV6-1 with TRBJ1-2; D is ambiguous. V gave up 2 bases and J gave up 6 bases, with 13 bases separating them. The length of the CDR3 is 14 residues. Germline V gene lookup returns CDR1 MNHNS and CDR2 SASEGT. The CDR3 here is CASSETQSLDGYTF. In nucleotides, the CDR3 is TGTGCCAGCAGTGAAACCCAAAGCTTGGATGGCTACACCTTC.

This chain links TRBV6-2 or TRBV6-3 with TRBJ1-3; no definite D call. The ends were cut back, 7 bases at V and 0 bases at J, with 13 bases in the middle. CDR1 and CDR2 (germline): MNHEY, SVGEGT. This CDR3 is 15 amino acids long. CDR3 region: CASNPLADSGNTIYF. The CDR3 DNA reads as TGTGCCAGCAACCCACTGGCCGACTCTGGAAACACCATATATTTT.

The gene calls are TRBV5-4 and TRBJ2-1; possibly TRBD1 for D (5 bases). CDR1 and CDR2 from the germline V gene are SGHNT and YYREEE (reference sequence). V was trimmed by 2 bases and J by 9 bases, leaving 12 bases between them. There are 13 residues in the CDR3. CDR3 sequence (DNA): TGTGCCAGCAGCTTTGGGCAGGGCTTTGAGCAGTTCTTC. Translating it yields CASSFGQGFEQFF.

This CDR3 reads CASSIHGETAGTEAFF. The CDR3, as DNA: TGTGCCAGCAGCATCCACGGGGAGACAGCGGGCACTGAAGCTTTCTTT. The chain joins TRBV9 to TRBJ1-1; a possible D gene is TRBD1 (5 bases). This CDR3 has 16 residues. V was shortened by 4 bases and J by 4 bases, with 20 bases between the two germline ends. The germline CDR1 and CDR2 sequences are SGDLS and YYNGEE.

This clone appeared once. As DNA, the CDR3 is TGTGCCAGCAGCCTTTACCGTGGACTAGCGGGGGGAGAGGACAATGAGCAGTTCTTC. This gives the protein CASSLYRGLAGGEDNEQFF. This chain connects TRBV3-1 (or the pseudogene TRBV3-2) to TRBJ2-1, with 14 positions matching TRBD2. This CDR3 spans 19 amino acids. V trimming: 4 bases; J trimming: 5 bases; junction bases outside the gene matches: 13. The V gene's germline CDR1 is LGHDT and CDR2 YNNKEL (reference sequence).

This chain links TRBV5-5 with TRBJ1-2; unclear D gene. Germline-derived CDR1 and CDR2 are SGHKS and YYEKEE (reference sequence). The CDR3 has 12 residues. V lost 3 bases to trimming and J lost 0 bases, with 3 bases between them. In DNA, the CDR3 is TGTGCCAGCAGCTCCTCTAACTATGGCTACACCTTC. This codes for CASSSSNYGYTF.

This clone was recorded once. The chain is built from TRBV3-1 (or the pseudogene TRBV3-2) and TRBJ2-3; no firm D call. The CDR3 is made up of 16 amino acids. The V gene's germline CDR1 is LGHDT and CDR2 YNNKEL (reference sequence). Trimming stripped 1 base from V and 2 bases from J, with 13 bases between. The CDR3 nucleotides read TGTGCCAGCAGCCAAGGGGCGAGACCCTACACAGATACGCAGTATTTT. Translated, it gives CASSQGARPYTDTQYF.